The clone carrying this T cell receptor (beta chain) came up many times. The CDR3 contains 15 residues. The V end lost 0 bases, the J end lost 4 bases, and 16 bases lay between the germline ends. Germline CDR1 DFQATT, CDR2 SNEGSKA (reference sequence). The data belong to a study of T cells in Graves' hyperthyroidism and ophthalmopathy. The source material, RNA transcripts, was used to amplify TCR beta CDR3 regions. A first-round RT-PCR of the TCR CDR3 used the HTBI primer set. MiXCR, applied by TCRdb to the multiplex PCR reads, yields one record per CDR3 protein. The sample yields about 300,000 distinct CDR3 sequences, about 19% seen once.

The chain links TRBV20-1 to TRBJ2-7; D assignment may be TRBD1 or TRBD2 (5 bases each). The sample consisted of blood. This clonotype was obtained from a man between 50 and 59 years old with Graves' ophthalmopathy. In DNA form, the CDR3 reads TGCAGTGCTAGAGATCCAGGGCAGGGACCTTACGAGCAGTACTTC. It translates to CSARDPGQGPYEQYF.